One and the same sample provided the 5 T cell receptor beta chains below, sequenced in a study of T cells in Graves' hyperthyroidism and ophthalmopathy. From RNA transcripts, TCR beta CDR3 regions were amplified. The primer set for the first-round RT-PCR of the TCR CDR3 was HTBI. TCRdb re-analysed the multiplex PCR reads in MiXCR, keeping a single row per CDR3 protein. The repertoire includes roughly 840,000 distinct CDR3 sequences, 38% of them detected once, and approximately 8.7% sits in the top ten. Sequencing was carried out using blood. The receptor source for this set is a man aged 18-30 years with Graves' hyperthyroidism.

With regard to this clonotype: With a much larger clone just one base away, this may be a read error. The J gene is TRBJ1-6, the V gene TRBV20-1, with D unclear. This CDR3 region has 13 residues. Germline CDR1 and CDR2: DFQATT and SNEGSKA (reference sequence). CDR3 in amino acids: CSASGPNNSPPHF. For the CDR3, the DNA is TGCAGTGCTAGTGGACCGAATAATTCACCCCCCCACTTT.

The V and J genes are TRBV7-2 and TRBJ1-1, with D unresolved. The CDR3 sequence is 11 residues long. The germline V gene encodes CDR1 SGHTA and CDR2 FQGNSA. V was clipped by 4 bases and J by 6 bases, with 6 bases between them. In DNA, the CDR3 is TGTGCCAGCAGCTCGATCGCTGAAGCTTTCTTT. It encodes CASSSIAEAFF.

The rearrangement joins TRBV24-1 to TRBJ1-5; 8 bases fit TRBD1. Germline assignment: CDR1 KGHDR and CDR2 SFDVKD. With 9 bases clipped from V and 6 bases from J, the junction kept 6 bases outside the gene matches. The CDR3 totals 13 residues. The CDR3 sequence is CATATGETQPQHF. In nucleotides, the CDR3 is TGTGCCACCGCGACAGGGGAAACTCAGCCCCAGCATTTT.

This clonotype has just a few counts. The chain recombines TRBV14 with TRBJ2-7; 9 nucleotides line up with TRBD1. The V segment lost 3 bases and the J segment 0 bases; nucleotides outside the gene matches: 3. The CDR3 runs to 15 residues. CDR1 is SGHDN and CDR2 is FVKESK in the germline V gene. The CDR3 region is CASSHGTGLSYEQYF. The CDR3 bases are TGTGCCAGCAGCCACGGGACAGGGCTCTCCTACGAGCAGTACTTC.

The gene calls are TRBV6-6 and TRBJ1-4; D remains ambiguous. This CDR3 comprises 16 residues. Germline V gene lookup returns CDR1 MNHNY and CDR2 SVGAGI (reference sequence). The V end lost 8 bases, the J end lost 4 bases, and 20 bases lay between the germline ends. DNA for the CDR3: TGTGCCAGCGGCTTAATCCGGGCCGCTGGTAATGAAAAACTGTTTTTT. Its translation: CASGLIRAAGNEKLFF.